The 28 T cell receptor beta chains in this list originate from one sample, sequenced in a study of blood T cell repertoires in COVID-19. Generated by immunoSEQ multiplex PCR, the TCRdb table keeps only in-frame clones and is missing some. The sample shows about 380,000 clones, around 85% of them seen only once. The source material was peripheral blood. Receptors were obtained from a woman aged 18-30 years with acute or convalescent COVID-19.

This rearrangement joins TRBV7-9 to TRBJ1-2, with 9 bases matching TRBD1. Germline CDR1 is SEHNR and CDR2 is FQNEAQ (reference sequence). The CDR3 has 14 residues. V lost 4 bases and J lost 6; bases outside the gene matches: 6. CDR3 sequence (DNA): TGTGCCAGCAGCTCAATGGGGGACAGGGATGGCTACACCTTC. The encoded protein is CASSSMGDRDGYTF. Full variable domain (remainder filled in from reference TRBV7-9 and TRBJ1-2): DTGVSQNPRHKITKRGQNVTFRCDPISEHNRLYWYRQTLGQGPEFLTYFQNEAQLEKSRLLSDRFSAERPKGSFSTLEIQRTEQGDSAMYLCASSSMGDRDGYTFGSGTRLTVV.

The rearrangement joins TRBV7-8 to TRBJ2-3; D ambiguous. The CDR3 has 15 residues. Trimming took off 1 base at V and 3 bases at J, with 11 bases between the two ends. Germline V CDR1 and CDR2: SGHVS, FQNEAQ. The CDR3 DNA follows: TGTGCCAGCAGCTTAGGAATAGTTAGTACAGATACGCAGTATTTT. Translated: CASSLGIVSTDTQYF. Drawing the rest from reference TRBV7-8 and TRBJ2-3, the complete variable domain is GAGVSQSPRYKVAKRGQDVALRCDPISGHVSLFWYQQALGQGPEFLTYFQNEAQLDKSGLPSDRFFAERPEGSVSTLKIQRTQQEDSAVYLCASSLGIVSTDTQYFGPGTRLTVL.

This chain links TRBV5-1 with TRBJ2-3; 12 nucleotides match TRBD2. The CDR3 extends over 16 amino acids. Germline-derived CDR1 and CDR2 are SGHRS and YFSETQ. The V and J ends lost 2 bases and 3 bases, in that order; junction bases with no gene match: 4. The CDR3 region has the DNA TGCGCCAGCAGCTTTGGCCTAGCGGGAGGGACAGATACGCAGTATTTT. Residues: CASSFGLAGGTDTQYF.

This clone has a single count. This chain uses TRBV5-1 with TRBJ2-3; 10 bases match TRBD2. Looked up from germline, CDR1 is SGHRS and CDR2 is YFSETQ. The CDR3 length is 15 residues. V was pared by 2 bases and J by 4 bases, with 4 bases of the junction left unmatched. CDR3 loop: CASSFTSGIPDTQYF. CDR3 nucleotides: TGCGCCAGCAGCTTTACTAGCGGGATCCCAGATACGCAGTATTTT.

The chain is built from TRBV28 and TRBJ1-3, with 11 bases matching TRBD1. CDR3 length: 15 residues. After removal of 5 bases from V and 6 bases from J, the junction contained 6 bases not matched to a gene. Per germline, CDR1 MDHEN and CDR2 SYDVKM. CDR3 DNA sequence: TGTGCCAGCAGTCCATGGACAGGGGGCGAAAACACCATATATTTT. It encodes CASSPWTGGENTIYF. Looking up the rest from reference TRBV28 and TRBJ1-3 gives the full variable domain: DVKVTQSSRYLVKRTGEKVFLECVQDMDHENMFWYRQDPGLGLRLIYFSYDVKMKEKGDIPEGYSVSREKKERFSLILESASTNQTSMYLCASSPWTGGENTIYFGEGSWLTVV.

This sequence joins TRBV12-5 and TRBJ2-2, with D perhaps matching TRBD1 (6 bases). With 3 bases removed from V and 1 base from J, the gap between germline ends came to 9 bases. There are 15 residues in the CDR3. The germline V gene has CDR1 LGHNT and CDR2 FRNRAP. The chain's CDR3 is CASGFATGNTGELFF. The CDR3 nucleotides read TGTGCTAGTGGTTTTGCGACAGGGAACACCGGGGAGCTGTTTTTT.

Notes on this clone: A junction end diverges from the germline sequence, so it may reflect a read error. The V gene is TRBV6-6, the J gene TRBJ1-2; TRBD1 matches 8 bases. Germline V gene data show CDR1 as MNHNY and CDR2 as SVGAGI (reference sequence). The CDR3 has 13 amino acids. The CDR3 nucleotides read TGTGCCAGCAGTTACTGGTCCCGGGACAGGTCTTTTTTC. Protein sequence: CASSYWSRDRSFF.

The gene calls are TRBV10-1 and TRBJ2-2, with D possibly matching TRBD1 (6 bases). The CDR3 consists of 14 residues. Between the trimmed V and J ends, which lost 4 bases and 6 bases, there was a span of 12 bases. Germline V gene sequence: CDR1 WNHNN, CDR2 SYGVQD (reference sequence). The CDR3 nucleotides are TGCGCCAGCAGTGCAGGACAGACTGCCGGGGAGCTGTTTTTT. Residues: CASSAGQTAGELFF.

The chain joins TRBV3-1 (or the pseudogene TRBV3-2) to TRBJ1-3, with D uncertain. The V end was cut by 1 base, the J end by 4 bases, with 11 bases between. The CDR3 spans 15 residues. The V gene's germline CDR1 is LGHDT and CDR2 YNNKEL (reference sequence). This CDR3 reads CASSQGGGGGNTIYF. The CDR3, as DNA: TGTGCCAGCAGCCAAGGAGGCGGAGGGGGAAACACCATATATTTT.

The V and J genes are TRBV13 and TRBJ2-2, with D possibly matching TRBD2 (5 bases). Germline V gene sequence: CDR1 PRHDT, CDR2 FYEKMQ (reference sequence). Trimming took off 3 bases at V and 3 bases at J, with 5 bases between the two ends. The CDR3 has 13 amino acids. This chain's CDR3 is CASSLEDTGELFF. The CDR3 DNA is TGTGCCAGCAGCTTGGAGGACACCGGGGAGCTGTTTTTT.

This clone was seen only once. For the CDR3, the DNA is TGTGCCAGCAGTGAGGGACAGGGGGCGAATCAGCCCCAGCATTTT. It encodes CASSEGQGANQPQHF. The gene calls are TRBV6-1 and TRBJ1-5, with 12 bases aligning to TRBD1. V lost 3 bases to trimming and J lost 4 bases; unmatched junction nucleotides: 1. The CDR3 extends over 15 amino acids. CDR1 is MNHNS, CDR2 SASEGT, per germline.

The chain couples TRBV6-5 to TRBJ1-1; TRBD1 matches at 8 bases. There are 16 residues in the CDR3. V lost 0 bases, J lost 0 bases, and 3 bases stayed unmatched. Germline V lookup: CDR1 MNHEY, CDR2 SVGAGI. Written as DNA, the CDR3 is TGTGCCAGCAGTTACTCGCCGGGACAGGTGAACACTGAAGCTTTCTTT. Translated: CASSYSPGQVNTEAFF.

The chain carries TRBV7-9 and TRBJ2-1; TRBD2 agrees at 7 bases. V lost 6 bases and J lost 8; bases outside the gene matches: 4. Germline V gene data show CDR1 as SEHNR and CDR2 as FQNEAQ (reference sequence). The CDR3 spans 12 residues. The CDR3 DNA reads TGTGCCAGCAGTCAGGGAGGGGATGAGCAGTTCTTC. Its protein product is CASSQGGDEQFF.

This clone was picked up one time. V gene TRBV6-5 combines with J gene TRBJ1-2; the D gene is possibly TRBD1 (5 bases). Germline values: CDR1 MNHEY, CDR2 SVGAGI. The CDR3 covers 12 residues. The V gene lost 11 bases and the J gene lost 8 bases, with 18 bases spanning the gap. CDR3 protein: CAARGLGGGYTF. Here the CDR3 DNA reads TGTGCCGCACGGGGGTTGGGAGGGGGCTACACCTTC.

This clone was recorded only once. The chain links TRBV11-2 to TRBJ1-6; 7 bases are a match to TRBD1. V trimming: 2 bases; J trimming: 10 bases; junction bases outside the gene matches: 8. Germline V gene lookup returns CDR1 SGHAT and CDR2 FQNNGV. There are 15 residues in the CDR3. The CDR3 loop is CASSLTQGVPSPLHF. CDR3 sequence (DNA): TGTGCCAGCAGCTTAACCCAGGGGGTACCATCACCCCTCCACTTT. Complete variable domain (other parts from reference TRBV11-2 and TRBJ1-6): EAGVAQSPRYKIIEKRQSVAFWCNPISGHATLYWYQQILGQGPKLLIQFQNNGVVDDSQLPKDRFSAERLKGVDSTLKIQPAKLEDSAVYLCASSLTQGVPSPLHFGNGTRLTVT.

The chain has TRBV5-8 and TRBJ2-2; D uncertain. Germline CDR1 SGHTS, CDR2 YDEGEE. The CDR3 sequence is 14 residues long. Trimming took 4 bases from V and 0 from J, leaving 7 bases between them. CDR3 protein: CASSIEANTGELFF. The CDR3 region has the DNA TGTGCCAGCAGCATCGAGGCGAACACCGGGGAGCTGTTTTTT.

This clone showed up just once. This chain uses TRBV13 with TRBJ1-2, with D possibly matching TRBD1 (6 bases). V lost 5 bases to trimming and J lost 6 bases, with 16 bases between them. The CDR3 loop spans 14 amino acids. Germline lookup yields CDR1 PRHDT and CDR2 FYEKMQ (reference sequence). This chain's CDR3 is CASSLSPDSHGYTF. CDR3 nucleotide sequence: TGTGCCAGCAGCCTAAGCCCGGACAGCCATGGCTACACCTTC.

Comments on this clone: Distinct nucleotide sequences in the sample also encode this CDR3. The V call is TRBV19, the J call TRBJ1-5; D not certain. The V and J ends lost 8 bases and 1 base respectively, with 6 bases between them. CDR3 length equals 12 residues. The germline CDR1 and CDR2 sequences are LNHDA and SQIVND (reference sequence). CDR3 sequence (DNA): TGTGCCAGTTCGAGAAGCAATCAGCCCCAGCATTTT. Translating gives CASSRSNQPQHF.

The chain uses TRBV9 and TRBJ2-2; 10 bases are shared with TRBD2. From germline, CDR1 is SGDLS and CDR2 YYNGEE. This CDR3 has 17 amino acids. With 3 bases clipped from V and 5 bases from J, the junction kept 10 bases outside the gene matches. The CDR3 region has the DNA TGTGCCAGCAGCGGGACTAGCGGCCCCGGGGGTACCGGGGAGCTGTTTTTT. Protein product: CASSGTSGPGGTGELFF.

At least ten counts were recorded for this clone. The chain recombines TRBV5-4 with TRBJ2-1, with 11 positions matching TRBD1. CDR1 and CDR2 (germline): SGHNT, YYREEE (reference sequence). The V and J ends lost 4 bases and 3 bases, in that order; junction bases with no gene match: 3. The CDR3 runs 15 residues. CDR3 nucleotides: TGTGCCAGCAGCGCCGGGACAGGGGGCTACAATGAGCAGTTCTTC. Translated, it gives CASSAGTGGYNEQFF.

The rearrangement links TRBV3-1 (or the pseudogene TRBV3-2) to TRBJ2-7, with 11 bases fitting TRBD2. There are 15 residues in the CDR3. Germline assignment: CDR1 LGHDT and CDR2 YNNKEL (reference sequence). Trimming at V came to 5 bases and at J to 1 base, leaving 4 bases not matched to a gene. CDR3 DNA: TGTGCCAGCAGCTACCTAGCGGGAGGTTCCTACGAGCAGTACTTC. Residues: CASSYLAGGSYEQYF.

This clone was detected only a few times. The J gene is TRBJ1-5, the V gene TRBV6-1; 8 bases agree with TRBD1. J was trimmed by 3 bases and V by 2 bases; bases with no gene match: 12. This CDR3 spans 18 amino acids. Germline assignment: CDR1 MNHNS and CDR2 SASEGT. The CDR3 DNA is TGTGCCAGCAGTGAAATTTCCAAATCGGACAGGGACAATCAGCCCCAGCATTTT. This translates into CASSEISKSDRDNQPQHF.

CDR3 sequence (DNA): TGTGCCAGCAGTACAGGGACGCTTAATTCACCCCTCCACTTT. Protein: CASSTGTLNSPLHF. J is TRBJ1-6 and V is TRBV6-5; D might be TRBD1 (6 bases). Germline values: CDR1 MNHEY, CDR2 SVGAGI. The CDR3 runs 14 residues. The V and J ends lost 5 bases and 6 bases respectively, with 11 bases between them.

The CDR3 DNA follows: TGTGCCAGCAGTGAATGTGGGGGGACCCAGCATTTT. Translated, it gives CASSECGGTQHF. The rearrangement joins TRBV2 to TRBJ1-5, with D possibly being TRBD1 (5 bases). Trimming removed 2 bases from V and 11 bases from J, with 10 bases in between. Germline values: CDR1 SNHLY, CDR2 FYNNEI. The CDR3 loop spans 12 amino acids.

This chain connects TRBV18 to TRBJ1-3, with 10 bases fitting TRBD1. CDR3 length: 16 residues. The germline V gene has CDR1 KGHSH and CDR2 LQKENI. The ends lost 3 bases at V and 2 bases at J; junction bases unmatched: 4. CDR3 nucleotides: TGTGCCAGCTCACCGAACGGACAGGGGGCTGGAAACACCATATATTTT. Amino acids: CASSPNGQGAGNTIYF.

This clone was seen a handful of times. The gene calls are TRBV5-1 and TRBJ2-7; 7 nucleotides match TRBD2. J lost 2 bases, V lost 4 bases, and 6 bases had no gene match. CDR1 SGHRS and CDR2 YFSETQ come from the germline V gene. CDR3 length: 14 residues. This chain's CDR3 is CASSGSGPAYEQYF. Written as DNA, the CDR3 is TGCGCCAGCAGCGGTAGCGGGCCAGCCTACGAGCAGTACTTC.

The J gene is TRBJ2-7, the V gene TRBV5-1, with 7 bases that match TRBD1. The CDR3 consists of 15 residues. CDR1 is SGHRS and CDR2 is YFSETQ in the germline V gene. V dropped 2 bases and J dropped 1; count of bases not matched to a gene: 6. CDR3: CASSFGTGASYEQYF. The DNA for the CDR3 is TGCGCCAGCAGCTTCGGAACAGGGGCTTCCTACGAGCAGTACTTC. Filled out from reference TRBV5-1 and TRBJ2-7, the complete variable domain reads KAGVTQTPRYLIKTRGQQVTLSCSPISGHRSVSWYQQTPGQGLQFLFEYFSETQRNKGNFPGRFSGRQFSNSRSEMNVSTLELGDSALYLCASSFGTGASYEQYFGPGTRLTVT.

The chain's CDR3 is CASRNGGSQFF. The CDR3 nucleotides are TGCGCCAGCAGGAACGGGGGTTCGCAGTTCTTC. The J gene is TRBJ2-1, the V gene TRBV10-2, with a weak D call TRBD2 (6 bases). The CDR3 spans 11 residues. From germline, CDR1 is WSHSY and CDR2 SAAADI. Trimming took off 6 bases at V and 12 bases at J, with 12 bases between the two ends.